The 26 T cell receptor beta chains given below trace back to one sample, sequenced in a study of blood T cell repertoires in COVID-19. The table came from immunoSEQ multiplex PCR; TCRdb's copy has only in-frame clones and leaves some out. The sample includes about 140,000 clones, around 87% of them seen just once. Sequencing used PBMCs or T cells enriched from blood (not recorded which). These receptors were obtained from a man in his 60s who had recovered from COVID-19.

This clone has a handful of counts. The chain recombines TRBV28 with TRBJ2-5; D is possibly TRBD1 (6 bases). Germline V gives CDR1 MDHEN, CDR2 SYDVKM. V was shortened by 3 bases and J by 1 base, with 12 bases between the two germline ends. The CDR3 runs to 15 residues. The CDR3 loop is CASSFVGHLQETQYF. The DNA of the CDR3 is TGTGCCAGCAGTTTCGTGGGACACCTCCAAGAGACCCAGTACTTC.

In its sample, this clone was seen a few times. V usage is TRBV6-5 and J usage is TRBJ2-7; 12 positions agree with TRBD2. The CDR3 length is 14 residues. Germline V gene data show CDR1 as MNHEY and CDR2 as SVGAGI. V gave up 4 bases and J gave up 2 bases; unmatched junction bases: 0. The CDR3 reads CASSWTSGAYEQYF. The CDR3 coding sequence is TGTGCCAGCAGTTGGACTAGCGGGGCCTACGAGCAGTACTTC.

The V call is TRBV7-3, the J call TRBJ1-5, with 8 bases aligning to TRBD1. CDR1 SGHTA and CDR2 FQGTGA come from the germline V gene. Trimming removed 5 bases from V and 5 bases from J; junction bases left unmatched: 2. The CDR3 length is 13 residues. CDR3 amino acids: CASSMDRDQPQHF. As DNA, the CDR3 is TGTGCCAGCAGCATGGACAGGGATCAGCCCCAGCATTTT.

The chain is built from TRBV5-1 and TRBJ1-2; 9 nucleotides align to TRBD1. The trim removed 5 bases at V and 6 bases at J, leaving 11 bases unmatched. Germline loops: CDR1 SGHRS, CDR2 YFSETQ. The CDR3 loop spans 15 amino acids. This chain's CDR3 is CASSYLTGGTDGYTF. The CDR3 DNA reads as TGCGCCAGCAGTTACTTGACAGGGGGGACTGATGGCTACACCTTC.

This rearrangement joins TRBV28 to TRBJ2-7; 11 positions agree with TRBD2. Trimming cost V 5 bases and J 4 bases; bases outside gene matches: 7. CDR3 length: 15 amino acids. Germline CDR1 is MDHEN and CDR2 is SYDVKM. The CDR3 bases are TGTGCCAGCAGTCATCCGGGACTAGCGGAATACGAGCAGTACTTC. Protein: CASSHPGLAEYEQYF.

The chain links TRBV28 to TRBJ1-2; 10 nucleotides align to TRBD1. With V trimmed by 5 bases and J by 8 bases, 8 bases remained unmatched. The CDR3 runs to 14 residues. CDR1 MDHEN and CDR2 SYDVKM come from the germline V gene. CDR3 bases: TGTGCCAGCAGTATCGGGACAGGGGAAGGCGGCTACACCTTC. Its translation: CASSIGTGEGGYTF.

J is TRBJ2-1 and V is TRBV5-6; the D gene is possibly TRBD2 (6 bases). Trimming took 4 bases from V and 8 from J, leaving 7 bases between them. Germline loops: CDR1 SGHDT, CDR2 YYEEEE. This CDR3 is 11 amino acids long. For the CDR3, the DNA is TGTGCCAGCAGCATAGCGGATGAGCAGTTCTTC. This translates into CASSIADEQFF.

The chain carries TRBV19 and TRBJ2-3, with TRBD2 as a possible D gene (6 bases). CDR1 and CDR2 from the germline V gene are LNHDA and SQIVND (reference sequence). Trimming shortened V by 4 bases and J by 0 bases, and 17 bases separated the two germline ends. The CDR3 loop spans 17 amino acids. CDR3 DNA sequence: TGTGCCAGTAGTACCGGGACTTTAGCCGCTAGCACAGATACGCAGTATTTT. Its protein product is CASSTGTLAASTDTQYF.

The chain has TRBV5-4 and TRBJ1-1; the D gene is possibly TRBD1 (6 bases). There are 11 residues in the CDR3. Trimming left V 4 bases short and J 9 bases short, with 10 bases between. CDR1 and CDR2 from the germline V gene are SGHNT and YYREEE (reference sequence). The CDR3 DNA reads TGTGCCAGCAGCCTGGGGGCCAAAGCTTTCTTT. It is translated as CASSLGAKAFF.

The J gene is TRBJ1-6, the V gene TRBV6-4; 8 nucleotides match TRBD1. The CDR3 totals 16 residues. Germline loops: CDR1 MRHNA, CDR2 SNTAGT. V lost 5 bases and J lost 8; bases outside the gene matches: 11. Here the CDR3 reads CASSSSGTGVDSPLHF. In DNA, the CDR3 is TGTGCCAGCAGTTCCTCCGGGACAGGAGTCGATTCACCCCTCCACTTT.

This clone was counted a single time. The chain couples TRBV11-2 to TRBJ2-7, with D tentatively TRBD1 (5 bases). V lost 5 bases to trimming and J lost 2 bases, with 13 bases between them. The CDR3 runs to 14 residues. In germline, CDR1 is SGHAT, CDR2 FQNNGV. The CDR3 coding sequence is TGTGCCAGCAGCGCAGGGTTGAGCGCCTACGAGCAGTACTTC. Its protein is CASSAGLSAYEQYF.

The chain is built from TRBV7-8 and TRBJ2-1; 9 positions agree with TRBD2. Germline V gene lookup returns CDR1 SGHVS and CDR2 FQNEAQ. The CDR3 length is 15 residues. V lost 2 bases, J lost 6 bases, and 5 bases stayed unmatched. In DNA form, the CDR3 reads TGTGCCAGCAGCTTACGCGGGAGGGCCCTCAATGAGCAGTTCTTC. Amino acids: CASSLRGRALNEQFF.

As for this clone: Other DNA variants within this sample encode the same CDR3. This chain uses TRBV30 with TRBJ1-2; no reliable D call. This CDR3 is built from 13 residues. Trimming pared 0 bases from V and 0 bases from J, leaving 5 bases between. Germline V lookup: CDR1 GTSNPN, CDR2 SVGIG (reference sequence). Here the CDR3 reads CAWSVEANYGYTF. As DNA, the CDR3 is TGTGCCTGGAGTGTAGAGGCTAACTATGGCTACACCTTC.

V usage is TRBV24-1 and J usage is TRBJ2-2; TRBD2 is a possible D gene (6 bases). CDR3 length: 15 amino acids. V lost 5 bases to trimming and J lost 7 bases, with 16 bases between them. Germline V lookup: CDR1 KGHDR, CDR2 SFDVKD. In DNA form, the CDR3 reads TGTGCCACCAGTGTATCCGGGCTCGGGAGCGGGGAGCTGTTTTTT. It translates to CATSVSGLGSGELFF.

The V call is TRBV19, the J call TRBJ1-3, with D perhaps matching TRBD1 (5 bases). The CDR3 is 15 residues long. V gave up 3 bases and J gave up 2 bases, with 11 bases separating them. The germline gives CDR1 LNHDA, CDR2 SQIVND (reference sequence). CDR3: CASSIGGTTGNTIYF. The DNA for the CDR3 is TGTGCCAGTAGTATTGGAGGGACTACTGGAAACACCATATATTTT.

This clone was counted only a few times. The CDR3 protein is CASSLRASGIGRREQFF. DNA for the CDR3: TGTGCCAGCAGTTTAAGGGCTAGCGGGATCGGTAGACGTGAGCAGTTCTTC. The chain carries TRBV28 and TRBJ2-1, with 9 positions matching TRBD2. The trim removed 2 bases at V and 9 bases at J, leaving 14 bases unmatched. The CDR3 is made up of 17 amino acids. The germline CDR1 and CDR2 sequences are MDHEN and SYDVKM. Combining the CDR3 with reference TRBV28 and TRBJ2-1 gives the whole variable domain DVKVTQSSRYLVKRTGEKVFLECVQDMDHENMFWYRQDPGLGLRLIYFSYDVKMKEKGDIPEGYSVSREKKERFSLILESASTNQTSMYLCASSLRASGIGRREQFFGPGTRLTVL.

The V gene is TRBV10-1, the J gene TRBJ2-1; 8 bases align to TRBD1. Looked up from germline, CDR1 is WNHNN and CDR2 is SYGVQD (reference sequence). The CDR3 loop spans 15 amino acids. Unmatched junction bases numbered 12, after V lost 7 bases and J lost 7 bases. CDR3 DNA sequence: TGCGCCAGCAACAACCAGGGGGCTCTGGGGAATGAGCAGTTCTTC. This translates into CASNNQGALGNEQFF.

This clone is a singleton in its sample. The J gene is TRBJ2-2, the V gene TRBV11-2; 8 nucleotides align to TRBD1. Per germline, CDR1 SGHAT and CDR2 FQNNGV. V was pared by 1 base and J by 4 bases, with 5 bases of the junction left unmatched. The CDR3 loop spans 16 amino acids. In DNA form, the CDR3 reads TGTGCCAGCAGCTTAGGACAGGGGAGAGTCACCGGGGAGCTGTTTTTT. Protein sequence: CASSLGQGRVTGELFF.

The chain joins TRBV5-4 to TRBJ1-4, with 10 positions matching TRBD1. Germline V CDR1 and CDR2: SGHNT, YYREEE (reference sequence). The trim removed 3 bases at V and 0 bases at J, leaving 5 bases unmatched. The CDR3 totals 17 residues. CDR3 in DNA: TGTGCCAGCAGCTCACGACAGGGGGCCACAACTAATGAAAAACTGTTTTTT. Protein product: CASSSRQGATTNEKLFF.

The V and J genes are TRBV2 and TRBJ2-1, with TRBD1 matching over 8 bases. The germline gives CDR1 SNHLY, CDR2 FYNNEI. The CDR3 extends over 15 amino acids. J was trimmed by 12 bases and V by 4 bases; bases with no gene match: 14. CDR3 region: CASSGGQGAPMRQFF. CDR3 nucleotides: TGTGCCAGCAGTGGCGGCCAGGGGGCCCCTATGCGGCAGTTCTTC.

In this sample, this clone turned up once. The chain is built from TRBV2 and TRBJ2-5; TRBD1 matches 8 bases. Losses at the gene ends were 8 bases for V and 0 bases for J; bases not matched to a gene: 11. The germline gives CDR1 SNHLY, CDR2 FYNNEI. This CDR3 spans 16 amino acids. In nucleotides, the CDR3 is TGTGCCAGCTCCACCCGACAGGGGTCATACCAAGAGACCCAGTACTTC. Its protein is CASSTRQGSYQETQYF.

CDR3 coding DNA: TGTGCCAGCAGTTCAGGGTATTTCCATGAGCAGTTCTTC. This encodes CASSSGYFHEQFF. The rearrangement uses TRBV27 and TRBJ2-1; D might be TRBD1 (5 bases). This CDR3 spans 13 amino acids. Germline CDR1 is MNHEY and CDR2 is SMNVEV (reference sequence). Trimming stripped 4 bases from V and 8 bases from J, with 12 bases between.

The chain joins TRBV9 to TRBJ1-2, with 10 bases lining up with TRBD1. The ends lost 3 bases at V and 2 bases at J; junction bases unmatched: 4. CDR1 is SGDLS and CDR2 is YYNGEE in the germline V gene. This CDR3 has 15 amino acids. The CDR3 DNA reads TGTGCCAGCAGCGGACAGGGGGCTACCAACTATGGCTACACCTTC. Its protein product is CASSGQGATNYGYTF.

The gene calls are TRBV24-1 and TRBJ1-5; 7 positions agree with TRBD1. Trimming at V came to 3 bases and at J to 4 bases, leaving 5 bases not matched to a gene. The CDR3 contains 15 residues. Germline V gives CDR1 KGHDR, CDR2 SFDVKD. CDR3: CATSDRDSLNQPQHF. CDR3 DNA sequence: TGTGCCACCAGTGATCGGGACAGTTTAAATCAGCCCCAGCATTTT.

The chain combines TRBV11-2 with TRBJ2-7, with D unclear. The length of the CDR3 is 14 residues. The V end was cut by 3 bases, the J end by 3 bases, with 12 bases between. Germline V gives CDR1 SGHAT, CDR2 FQNNGV. The CDR3 sequence: CASSFRAEDYEQYF. The DNA for the CDR3 is TGTGCCAGCAGCTTCCGAGCAGAGGACTACGAGCAGTACTTC.

The chain employs TRBV7-9 and TRBJ2-3, with TRBD1 matching over 9 bases. V trimming: 5 bases; J trimming: 6 bases; junction bases outside the gene matches: 12. Germline V CDR1 and CDR2: SEHNR, FQNEAQ (reference sequence). CDR3 length: 16 residues. CDR3 in amino acids: CASSIQGALKTDTQYF. DNA of the CDR3: TGTGCCAGCAGCATACAGGGGGCGCTTAAAACGGATACGCAGTATTTT. The full variable domain, completed using reference TRBV7-9 and TRBJ2-3, is DTGVSQNPRHKITKRGQNVTFRCDPISEHNRLYWYRQTLGQGPEFLTYFQNEAQLEKSRLLSDRFSAERPKGSFSTLEIQRTEQGDSAMYLCASSIQGALKTDTQYFGPGTRLTVL.